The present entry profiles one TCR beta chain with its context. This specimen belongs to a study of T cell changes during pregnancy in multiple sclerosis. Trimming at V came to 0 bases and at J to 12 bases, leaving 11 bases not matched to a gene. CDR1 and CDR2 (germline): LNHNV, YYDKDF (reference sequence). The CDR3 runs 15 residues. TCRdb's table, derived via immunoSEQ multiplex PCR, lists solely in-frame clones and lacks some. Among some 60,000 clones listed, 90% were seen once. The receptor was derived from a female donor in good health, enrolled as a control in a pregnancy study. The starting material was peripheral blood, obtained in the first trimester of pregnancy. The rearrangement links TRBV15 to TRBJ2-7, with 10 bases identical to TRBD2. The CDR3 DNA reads TGTGCCACCAGCAGAGATGGTCTAGCGGGGGACCGAATGTACTTC. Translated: CATSRDGLAGDRMYF.